This is a list of T cell receptor beta chains from one sample in a study of blood T cell repertoires in COVID-19. The assay was immunoSEQ multiplex PCR, and TCRdb's table has in-frame clones only and misses some. The profile shows 110,000 to 150,000 clones, roughly 80% of them singletons. Input material: PBMCs or T cells enriched from blood (not recorded which). All receptors derive from a woman in her forties who had recovered from COVID-19. CDR3s include the opening cysteine and the closing phenylalanine or tryptophan. D genes are given only for firm matches. Size tells how often a clone was seen (once, few, many) or the class of an expanded clone, and some rows leave it out.

D	size	length	V	J	CDR3	DNA
TRBD2	.	15	TRBV29-1	TRBJ2-1	CSLVRTSGGVGEQFF	TGCAGCCTTGTACGGACTAGCGGGGGGGTAGGTGAGCAGTTCTTC
.	.	16	TRBV4-1	TRBJ2-3	CASSQGGREYTDTQYF	TGCGCCAGCAGCCAAGGCGGGCGGGAATACACAGATACGCAGTATTTT
.	.	15	TRBV4-2	TRBJ2-2	CASSQEVALTGELFF	TGTGCCAGCAGCCAAGAGGTAGCGCTTACCGGGGAGCTGTTTTTT
.	.	13	TRBV27	TRBJ2-7	CASSLSVTYEQYF	TGTGCCAGCAGTTTATCCGTTACCTACGAGCAGTACTTC
TRBD1	.	15	TRBV7-9	TRBJ1-5	CASSFDRAGHQPQHF	TGTGCCAGCAGCTTTGACAGGGCTGGGCATCAGCCCCAGCATTTT
TRBD1	.	17	TRBV19	TRBJ2-3	CASSIGLPGTGTDTQYF	TGTGCCAGTAGTATCGGACTTCCCGGGACAGGCACAGATACGCAGTATTTT
.	.	13	TRBV5-1	TRBJ1-2	CASSLGGNGGYTF	TGCGCCAGCAGCTTGGGGGGCAATGGTGGCTACACCTTC
TRBD1	once	15	TRBV7-9	TRBJ1-5	CASSRGTGRNQPQHF	TGTGCCAGCAGCCGTGGGACAGGCCGTAATCAGCCCCAGCATTTT
.	once	14	TRBV3-1/TRBV3-2	TRBJ2-5	CASSPGRELETQYF	TGTGCCAGCAGCCCGGGACGGGAGTTAGAGACCCAGTACTTC
TRBD1	.	16	TRBV13	TRBJ1-3	CASSSWTGGLRNTIYF	TGTGCCAGCAGCTCATGGACAGGGGGTTTAAGAAACACCATATATTTT
.	.	15	TRBV7-9	TRBJ1-2	CASSLMPDNSHGYTF	TGTGCCAGCAGCTTAATGCCTGATAATAGCCATGGCTACACCTTC
.	.	14	TRBV29-1	TRBJ2-7	CSALLAESSYEQYF	TGCAGCGCCCTGTTAGCGGAGAGCTCCTACGAGCAGTACTTC
.	.	15	TRBV9	TRBJ2-1	CASSARVGDYNEQFF	TGTGCCAGCAGCGCAAGGGTAGGGGATTACAATGAGCAGTTCTTC
.	.	14	TRBV4-1	TRBJ2-1	CASSQVGWANEQFF	TGCGCCAGCAGCCAGGTTGGGTGGGCGAATGAGCAGTTCTTC
.	.	15	TRBV5-1	TRBJ1-1	CASSLALGGGTEAFF	TGCGCCAGCAGCTTGGCTCTCGGGGGTGGCACTGAAGCTTTCTTT
TRBD1	once	15	TRBV5-1	TRBJ2-7	CASSSSTGGSYEQYF	TGCGCCAGCAGCTCATCTACAGGGGGATCCTACGAGCAGTACTTC
TRBD2	.	15	TRBV30	TRBJ2-3	CAWSSTSGSTDTQYF	TGTGCCTGGAGTTCTACTAGCGGGAGTACAGATACGCAGTATTTT
TRBD1	.	18	TRBV11-2	TRBJ2-7	CASSSGFQGQGNPYEQYF	TGTGCCAGCAGCTCCGGATTCCAAGGACAGGGTAATCCCTACGAGCAGTACTTC
TRBD2	.	16	TRBV19	TRBJ2-4	CASSPSGTSVGNIQYF	TGTGCCAGTAGTCCCTCCGGGACTAGCGTGGGAAACATTCAGTACTTC
.	once	15	TRBV6-5	TRBJ2-7	CASSYSLDSGYEQYF	TGTGCCAGCAGTTACTCCTTGGACAGCGGCTACGAGCAGTACTTC
.	.	15	TRBV5-1	TRBJ1-2	CASSSGRGGTYGYTF	TGCGCCAGCAGCTCGGGAAGGGGAGGGACCTACGGCTACACCTTC
TRBD1	.	14	TRBV19	TRBJ1-1	CASRRPGQGPEAFF	TGTGCCAGCAGAAGGCCGGGACAGGGCCCTGAAGCTTTCTTT
TRBD2	.	15	TRBV27	TRBJ2-7	CASSLGAGGSYEQYF	TGTGCCAGCAGTTTAGGGGCGGGGGGGTCCTACGAGCAGTACTTC
TRBD1	.	13	TRBV19	TRBJ1-5	CASGQGRDQPQHF	TGTGCCAGTGGACAGGGCCGGGATCAGCCCCAGCATTTT